The 3 T cell receptor beta chains listed next were all sequenced from one sample in a study of shared clonotypes between healthy human individuals. The protocol was immunoSEQ multiplex PCR, while the TCRdb copy is restricted to in-frame clones and leaves out a portion. Among about 470,000 clones listed, 70% to 80% were seen once. Sequencing input: PBMCs. The receptors were sampled from a woman aged 40 to 50 in good health. Some clones in this sample may be carry-over from other donors' samples.

The gene calls are TRBV27 and TRBJ2-3; D may be TRBD1 or TRBD2 (5 bases each). CDR3 length: 11 amino acids. Trimming shortened V by 4 bases and J by 6 bases, and 5 bases separated the two germline ends. CDR1 is MNHEY, CDR2 SMNVEV, per germline (reference sequence). CDR3 coding DNA: TGTGCCAGCAGTTGGGGGGATACGCAGTATTTT. Amino acid sequence: CASSWGDTQYF.

The J gene is TRBJ2-3, the V gene TRBV10-3, with D tentatively TRBD2 (6 bases). The CDR3 is 16 residues long. CDR1 is ENHRY, CDR2 SYGVKD, per germline. Trimming removed 1 base at V and 3 bases at J, with 14 bases between. Here the CDR3 reads CAISEFAGKGTDTQYF. The CDR3 DNA is TGTGCCATCAGTGAGTTTGCGGGAAAAGGGACAGATACGCAGTATTTT.

This chain joins TRBV29-1 and TRBJ2-5; maybe TRBD1 (6 bases). The V gene lost 5 bases and the J gene lost 1 base, with 11 bases spanning the gap. The CDR3 is 13 amino acids. Looked up from germline, CDR1 is SQVTM and CDR2 is ANQGSEA. Here the CDR3 DNA reads TGCAGCGTTTCAGGGGAGTTCCAAGAGACCCAGTACTTC. Residues: CSVSGEFQETQYF. Supplemented by reference TRBV29-1 and TRBJ2-5, the full variable domain reads SAVISQKPSRDICQRGTSLTIQCQVDSQVTMMFWYRQQPGQSLTLIATANQGSEATYESGFVIDKFPISRPNLTFSTLTVSNMSPEDSSIYLCSVSGEFQETQYFGPGTRLLVL.